One and the same sample provided the 21 T cell receptor beta chains below, sequenced in a study of OX40 agonist ivuxolimab in advanced cancers. Produced via immunoSEQ multiplex PCR; TCRdb's table is partial and in-frame only. The sample contains fewer than 65,000 clones, 79% of which appear only once. The source material was CD4+ or CD8+ T cells sorted from blood, sampled in a trial of the OX40 agonist ivuxolimab. These receptors were taken from an adult with an advanced solid tumor such as melanoma, head and neck, liver or kidney cancer.

V is TRBV7-3 and J is TRBJ2-1; TRBD2 matches 8 bases. Germline CDR1 reads SGHTA; CDR2 reads FQGTGA. After removal of 2 bases from V and 2 bases from J, the junction contained 2 bases not matched to a gene. This CDR3 spans 15 amino acids. The CDR3 DNA reads TGTGCCAGCAGCTTAGGAGCGGGAGCCTACAATGAGCAGTTCTTC. As protein: CASSLGAGAYNEQFF.

The chain couples TRBV29-1 to TRBJ1-5; 7 nucleotides align to TRBD1. This CDR3 is built from 13 residues. The ends lost 7 bases at V and 3 bases at J; junction bases unmatched: 6. The V gene's germline CDR1 is SQVTM and CDR2 ANQGSEA. CDR3 in DNA: TGCAGCGCCAGGGACAGTGACAATCAGCCCCAGCATTTT. Protein product: CSARDSDNQPQHF.

In its sample, this clone was seen many times. The chain combines TRBV5-1 with TRBJ1-4, with D possibly TRBD1 on 5 matching bases. The CDR3 spans 13 residues. Germline CDR1 and CDR2: SGHRS and YFSETQ. Trimming took off 0 bases at V and 13 bases at J, with 13 bases between the two ends. The CDR3 loop reads CASSLADSGGLFF. The DNA for the CDR3 is TGCGCCAGCAGCTTGGCAGACAGCGGAGGACTGTTTTTT.

This chain connects TRBV29-1 to TRBJ2-5, with D perhaps matching TRBD1 (6 bases). Germline assignment: CDR1 SQVTM and CDR2 ANQGSEA. CDR3 size: 11 residues. V lost 7 bases, J lost 3 bases, and 9 bases lay in between. CDR3 DNA: TGCAGCGCCGGACAGAAAGAGACCCAGTACTTC. It yields the protein CSAGQKETQYF.

Written as DNA, the CDR3 is TGTGCCAGCATTAGGGTGGCTAGCGGGACATCCTCCCATACGCAGTATTTT. It yields the protein CASIRVASGTSSHTQYF. The chain recombines TRBV6-4 with TRBJ2-3; TRBD2 aligns across 9 bases. CDR1 is MRHNA, CDR2 SNTAGT, per germline. CDR3 length equals 17 residues. With V trimmed by 7 bases and J by 7 bases, 18 bases remained unmatched.

V and J are TRBV6-5 and TRBJ2-1; D gene unclear. The CDR3 has 16 amino acids. From germline, CDR1 is MNHEY and CDR2 SVGAGI. Trimming removed 4 bases at V and 1 base at J, with 14 bases between. The CDR3 DNA is TGTGCCAGCAGTTCCGTCGAGGCTGGGTCCTACAATGAGCAGTTCTTC. Residues: CASSSVEAGSYNEQFF.

The chain carries TRBV7-8 and TRBJ2-3; TRBD2 matches at 8 bases. V shed 3 bases and J 0 bases; nucleotides not matched to a gene: 2. The CDR3 covers 15 residues. Germline values: CDR1 SGHVS, CDR2 FQNEAQ. The CDR3 bases are TGTGCCAGCAGCTTCTCTAGCGGGAGCACAGATACGCAGTATTTT. Its protein is CASSFSSGSTDTQYF. Filled out from reference TRBV7-8 and TRBJ2-3, the complete variable domain reads GAGVSQSPRYKVAKRGQDVALRCDPISGHVSLFWYQQALGQGPEFLTYFQNEAQLDKSGLPSDRFFAERPEGSVSTLKIQRTQQEDSAVYLCASSFSSGSTDTQYFGPGTRLTVL.

The gene calls are TRBV11-2 and TRBJ1-1; no reliable D call. Germline-derived CDR1 and CDR2 are SGHAT and FQNNGV. V gave up 5 bases and J gave up 0 bases, with 7 bases separating them. CDR3 length: 13 residues. The CDR3 nucleotides are TGTGCCAGCAGCCGTCCTATGAACACTGAAGCTTTCTTT. This gives the protein CASSRPMNTEAFF.

This sequence joins TRBV19 and TRBJ1-1, with 8 bases lining up with TRBD1. With 6 bases clipped from V and 5 bases from J, the junction kept 8 bases outside the gene matches. Germline CDR1 and CDR2: LNHDA and SQIVND (reference sequence). The CDR3 is 14 residues long. As DNA, the CDR3 is TGTGCCAGTAGCGGCCAGGGGGCGCGTACTGAAGCTTTCTTT. Translating it yields CASSGQGARTEAFF.

The CDR3 loop is CAISSGASSTDTQYF. CDR3 bases: TGTGCCATCAGTTCCGGGGCGTCTAGCACAGATACGCAGTATTTT. The chain has TRBV10-3 and TRBJ2-3; D may match TRBD1 or TRBD2 (5 bases each). The V end was cut by 5 bases, the J end by 0 bases, with 12 bases between. The germline V gene encodes CDR1 ENHRY and CDR2 SYGVKD. The CDR3 spans 15 residues.

This sequence joins TRBV7-2 and TRBJ1-4; 8 bases are a match to TRBD1. The CDR3 is 18 residues long. V dropped 1 base and J dropped 8; count of bases not matched to a gene: 15. Germline CDR1 reads SGHTA; CDR2 reads FQGNSA. CDR3 residues: CASSLDRTGKYLGEKLFF. Here the CDR3 DNA reads TGTGCCAGCAGCTTAGATAGGACAGGGAAGTACTTAGGGGAAAAACTGTTTTTT.

The chain combines TRBV19 with TRBJ1-2; unclear D gene. V was trimmed by 5 bases and J by 8 bases, leaving 12 bases between them. Germline CDR1 reads LNHDA; CDR2 reads SQIVND (reference sequence). CDR3 length equals 12 residues. The CDR3 coding sequence is TGTGCCAGTAGTTCCCGGGTGTGGGGCTACACCTTC. It yields the protein CASSSRVWGYTF.

This clone has only one observation. This chain links TRBV12-5 with TRBJ2-5; D is unclear. The V and J ends lost 0 bases and 5 bases respectively, with 4 bases between them. The CDR3 is 12 residues long. Germline loops: CDR1 LGHNT, CDR2 FRNRAP. The CDR3 DNA follows: TGTGCTAGTGGTTTGGTACTGGAGACCCAGTACTTC. It is translated as CASGLVLETQYF.

The chain uses TRBV6-5 and TRBJ1-3; no clear D. Germline values: CDR1 MNHEY, CDR2 SVGAGI. This CDR3 is 15 amino acids long. With 2 bases removed from V and 0 bases from J, the gap between germline ends came to 8 bases. In DNA, the CDR3 is TGTGCCAGCAGTTACGCAGGAGGCTCTGGAAACACCATATATTTT. This translates into CASSYAGGSGNTIYF.

This clone was recorded only once. The sample carries other DNA sequences with the same CDR3. The chain uses TRBV18 and TRBJ2-7, with 9 positions matching TRBD1. The J segment lost 6 bases and the V segment lost 0 bases, leaving 3 bases of the junction unmatched. Germline V gene sequence: CDR1 KGHSH, CDR2 LQKENI. CDR3 length equals 14 residues. The CDR3 region is CASSPPGTGFEQYF. CDR3 bases: TGTGCCAGCTCACCACCGGGGACAGGGTTCGAGCAGTACTTC.

The J gene is TRBJ2-3, the V gene TRBV7-2; D possibly corresponds to TRBD2 (6 bases). This CDR3 is 18 amino acids long. The V gene lost 1 base and the J gene lost 1 base, with 18 bases spanning the gap. Per the germline V gene, CDR1 is SGHTA and CDR2 is FQGNSA. CDR3 protein: CASSLVIGTSHRTDTQYF. Written as DNA, the CDR3 is TGTGCCAGCAGCTTAGTCATCGGGACTTCCCACCGCACAGATACGCAGTATTTT.

The chain joins TRBV28 to TRBJ2-7; 7 nucleotides align to TRBD1. V was pared by 8 bases and J by 5 bases, with 12 bases of the junction left unmatched. Germline CDR1 reads MDHEN; CDR2 reads SYDVKM. The CDR3 covers 14 residues. CDR3: CASQQGVFVNEQYF. CDR3 sequence (DNA): TGTGCCAGCCAGCAGGGGGTTTTTGTTAACGAGCAGTACTTC.

The sample holds a few counts of this clone. The rearrangement joins TRBV5-8 to TRBJ2-3, with a weak D call TRBD1 (6 bases). Germline V gives CDR1 SGHTS, CDR2 YDEGEE. CDR3 length: 16 residues. Trimming cost V 2 bases and J 2 bases, with 15 bases left between them. Here the CDR3 DNA reads TGTGCCAGCAGCTTCCAAGGGACAACCACCACAGATACGCAGTATTTT. Amino acids: CASSFQGTTTTDTQYF.

The chain carries TRBV6-1 and TRBJ1-2, with TRBD1 as a possible D gene (5 bases). The CDR3 is made up of 14 amino acids. V gave up 5 bases and J gave up 1 base, with 11 bases separating them. Germline-derived CDR1 and CDR2 are MNHNS and SASEGT. The CDR3 region has the DNA TGTGCCAGCAGTTCCTGGGGGTATAACTATGGCTACACCTTC. This encodes CASSSWGYNYGYTF.

V gene TRBV4-1 combines with J gene TRBJ2-1; 7 bases match TRBD2. The CDR3 is made up of 18 amino acids. The trim removed 2 bases at V and 0 bases at J, leaving 10 bases unmatched. Germline V gene lookup returns CDR1 MGHRA and CDR2 YSYEKL. As DNA, the CDR3 is TGCGCCAGCAGCCAACCCCCGGGGGGAGTTGGCTCCTACAATGAGCAGTTCTTC. Its protein is CASSQPPGGVGSYNEQFF.

This chain joins TRBV4-1 and TRBJ2-3; D perhaps matches TRBD1 (7 bases). The CDR3 totals 18 residues. V lost 0 bases and J lost 2, with 18 bases in between. Germline CDR1 MGHRA, CDR2 YSYEKL. The CDR3 coding sequence is TGCGCCAGCAGCCAAGAATACGGCGGGACAGCTAACACAGATACGCAGTATTTT. The encoded protein is CASSQEYGGTANTDTQYF.